What follows are 28 T cell receptor beta chains derived from one specimen sequenced in a study of OX40 agonist ivuxolimab in advanced cancers. This table comes from immunoSEQ multiplex PCR, and its TCRdb copy is limited to in-frame clones, with some not included. The sample lists about 50,000 clones, approximately 80% seen once, with around 2% in the top ten. The sample consisted of CD4+ or CD8+ T cells sorted from blood, taken in a trial of the OX40 agonist ivuxolimab. Receptors were obtained from an adult with an advanced solid tumor such as melanoma, head and neck, liver or kidney cancer.

The rearrangement uses TRBV29-1 and TRBJ2-3; D perhaps matches TRBD1 (6 bases). The V gene lost 6 bases and the J gene lost 1 base, with 17 bases spanning the gap. CDR1 and CDR2 from the germline V gene are SQVTM and ANQGSEA. This CDR3 is 15 amino acids long. The CDR3 loop reads CSVDPTGRGTDTQYF. The DNA for the CDR3 is TGCAGCGTGGATCCTACAGGGCGGGGCACAGATACGCAGTATTTT.

This clone was recorded a few times. The CDR3 sequence is CASSRGRGLNQPQHF. CDR3 coding DNA: TGTGCCAGCAGTCGGGGCAGGGGGCTGAATCAGCCCCAGCATTTT. The V call is TRBV2, the J call TRBJ1-5, with TRBD1 matching over 8 bases. Germline CDR1 is SNHLY and CDR2 is FYNNEI. This CDR3 has 15 residues. Unmatched junction bases numbered 7, after V lost 5 bases and J lost 4 bases.

V is TRBV5-4 and J is TRBJ1-2, with 11 bases that match TRBD1. V dropped 0 bases and J dropped 8; count of bases not matched to a gene: 9. The CDR3 has 16 amino acids. Germline CDR1 is SGHNT and CDR2 is YYREEE (reference sequence). The CDR3 region has the DNA TGTGCCAGCAGCTTGGGAGGACAGGGGGCCTTTATGGGCTACACCTTC. As protein: CASSLGGQGAFMGYTF.

The chain carries TRBV28 and TRBJ1-5; 9 bases are shared with TRBD1. This CDR3 is built from 15 residues. J gave up 1 base and V 6 bases, and 4 bases lay outside the gene matches. Germline V CDR1 and CDR2: MDHEN, SYDVKM. CDR3 nucleotides: TGTGCCAGCAGGGTAACAGGGGGCAGCAATCAGCCCCAGCATTTT. Protein product: CASRVTGGSNQPQHF.

The chain joins TRBV27 to TRBJ2-2; maybe TRBD1 (6 bases). CDR3 size: 19 residues. V lost 3 bases and J lost 0, with 20 bases in between. The germline V gene encodes CDR1 MNHEY and CDR2 SMNVEV (reference sequence). The CDR3 loop reads CASSLFPEAGTSNTGELFF. In DNA, the CDR3 is TGTGCCAGCAGTTTGTTCCCCGAAGCCGGGACATCGAACACCGGGGAGCTGTTTTTT.

This clone ranks as medium-sized. The rearrangement uses TRBV2 and TRBJ1-1; D is ambiguous. V lost 9 bases to trimming and J lost 1 base, with 12 bases between them. The germline V gene encodes CDR1 SNHLY and CDR2 FYNNEI. This CDR3 contains 13 residues. The CDR3 here is CASWLERNTEAFF. The DNA of the CDR3 is TGTGCCAGTTGGTTGGAGAGGAACACTGAAGCTTTCTTT.

This chain connects TRBV13 to TRBJ1-1; no reliable D call. V was trimmed by 6 bases and J by 11 bases, leaving 22 bases between them. CDR3 length: 14 amino acids. The germline CDR1 and CDR2 sequences are PRHDT and FYEKMQ (reference sequence). Written as DNA, the CDR3 is TGTGCCAGCAGAGAGCGCCACGGACTGGCCAAGGCTTTCTTT. The encoded protein is CASRERHGLAKAFF.

V is TRBV4-2 and J is TRBJ2-3; 9 nucleotides agree with TRBD2. This CDR3 region has 17 residues. The junction had 13 bases not matched to a gene; V was cut back by 3 bases and J by 6 bases. Germline V gene sequence: CDR1 LGHNA, CDR2 YNFKEQ. The CDR3 DNA is TGTGCCAGCAGCCAGAGCGGGGGGTTTGATGGTTTGGATACGCAGTATTTT. As protein: CASSQSGGFDGLDTQYF.

CDR3 DNA sequence: TGTGCCAGCAGAAACACAAGGGGCTATAATTCACCCCTCCACTTT. The encoded protein is CASRNTRGYNSPLHF. The V gene is TRBV2, the J gene TRBJ1-6; D may be TRBD1 (5 bases). V lost 6 bases to trimming and J lost 3 bases, with 12 bases between them. The germline V gene encodes CDR1 SNHLY and CDR2 FYNNEI. The CDR3 contains 15 residues.

The chain couples TRBV6-1 to TRBJ1-6, with 7 bases matching TRBD1. The germline V gene encodes CDR1 MNHNS and CDR2 SASEGT. The CDR3 runs 15 residues. Trimming cost V 4 bases and J 10 bases; bases outside gene matches: 10. CDR3: CASSASTGTESPLHF. The CDR3 region has the DNA TGTGCCAGCAGTGCGTCGACAGGGACAGAATCACCCCTCCACTTT.

The chain couples TRBV30 to TRBJ1-6; 11 nucleotides line up with TRBD1. Germline V gene lookup returns CDR1 GTSNPN and CDR2 SVGIG (reference sequence). CDR3 size: 16 residues. V shed 4 bases and J 9 bases; nucleotides not matched to a gene: 11. The CDR3 reads CAWTRLPGTGGSPLHF. The CDR3 bases are TGTGCCTGGACACGCCTTCCCGGGACAGGGGGTTCACCCCTCCACTTT.

The rearrangement uses TRBV9 and TRBJ2-1; D is uncertain. The CDR3 spans 15 residues. From germline, CDR1 is SGDLS and CDR2 YYNGEE. The germline V and J ends were trimmed by 0 bases and 0 bases, with 7 bases remaining between them. CDR3 in amino acids: CASSVDSSSYNEQFF. As DNA, the CDR3 is TGTGCCAGCAGCGTAGACAGTAGCTCCTACAATGAGCAGTTCTTC.

The rearrangement uses TRBV4-1 and TRBJ1-2; D is unresolved. With 1 base removed from V and 0 bases from J, the gap between germline ends came to 6 bases. The CDR3 is made up of 14 amino acids. Germline-derived CDR1 and CDR2 are MGHRA and YSYEKL. The CDR3 DNA sequence: TGCGCCAGCAGCCAAGCCATAGCTAACTATGGCTACACCTTC. This encodes CASSQAIANYGYTF.

The chain combines TRBV4-1 with TRBJ1-3; 7 bases map to TRBD1. The CDR3 extends over 15 amino acids. V trimming: 4 bases; J trimming: 2 bases; junction bases outside the gene matches: 5. Germline values: CDR1 MGHRA, CDR2 YSYEKL. The CDR3 spells CASSRGTVAGNTIYF. The CDR3 region has the DNA TGCGCCAGCAGCCGGGGGACAGTCGCTGGAAACACCATATATTTT.

This chain links TRBV6-1 with TRBJ1-1; TRBD1 might be the D (5 bases). Trimming shortened V by 0 bases and J by 4 bases, and 18 bases separated the two germline ends. The CDR3 is 17 amino acids. Germline V lookup: CDR1 MNHNS, CDR2 SASEGT. CDR3 coding DNA: TGTGCCAGCAGTGAAGCGATATTACAGGCCCGTCCCACTGAAGCTTTCTTT. Its protein is CASSEAILQARPTEAFF.

The V call is TRBV18, the J call TRBJ1-3, with 7 bases identical to TRBD1. Germline lookup yields CDR1 KGHSH and CDR2 LQKENI. The CDR3 is 15 residues long. Germline trimming cut 4 bases from V and 2 bases from J; bases unmatched to any gene: 5. CDR3 sequence: CASSHDRDPGNTIYF. The DNA of the CDR3 is TGTGCCAGCTCACACGACAGGGACCCTGGAAACACCATATATTTT.

This clone was picked up one time. This chain joins TRBV7-9 and TRBJ2-2; the match to TRBD2 covers 8 bases. Trimming at V came to 0 bases and at J to 2 bases, leaving 11 bases not matched to a gene. Per germline, CDR1 SEHNR and CDR2 FQNEAQ (reference sequence). The CDR3 covers 19 residues. The CDR3 spells CASSLASAGAPLNTGELFF. In DNA, the CDR3 is TGTGCCAGCAGCTTAGCCTCAGCGGGGGCCCCCCTTAACACCGGGGAGCTGTTTTTT.

The V and J genes are TRBV7-6 and TRBJ2-7; 12 bases match TRBD1. The V segment lost 5 bases and the J segment 2 bases; nucleotides outside the gene matches: 4. Germline lookup yields CDR1 SGHVS and CDR2 FNYEAQ. This CDR3 comprises 15 residues. CDR3 DNA: TGTGCCAGCAGCCCGGGACAGGGGGCAACCTACGAGCAGTACTTC. Its translation: CASSPGQGATYEQYF. Full variable domain (outside the CDR3, taken from reference TRBV7-6 and TRBJ2-7): GAGVSQSPRYKVTKRGQDVALRCDPISGHVSLYWYRQALGQGPEFLTYFNYEAQQDKSGLPNDRFSAERPEGSISTLTIQRTEQRDSAMYRCASSPGQGATYEQYFGPGTRLTVT.

The chain recombines TRBV5-1 with TRBJ2-1, with unresolved D. Germline V gene lookup returns CDR1 SGHRS and CDR2 YFSETQ. The CDR3 has 11 amino acids. Trimming cost V 3 bases and J 10 bases, with 8 bases left between them. CDR3 DNA sequence: TGCGCCAGCAGCTCAGACTGGGAGCAGTTCTTC. Its protein is CASSSDWEQFF.

The rearrangement uses TRBV4-1 and TRBJ2-3, with D possibly being TRBD1 or TRBD2 (5 bases each). The V end was cut by 1 base, the J end by 3 bases, with 17 bases between. CDR1 is MGHRA and CDR2 is YSYEKL in the germline V gene. This CDR3 is built from 17 residues. The CDR3 sequence: CASSQGTQGARTDTQYF. CDR3 sequence (DNA): TGCGCCAGCAGCCAAGGGACCCAGGGAGCGAGAACAGATACGCAGTATTTT.

This sequence joins TRBV6-4 and TRBJ2-3; 7 bases align to TRBD1. Germline values: CDR1 MRHNA, CDR2 SNTAGT. The V and J ends lost 5 bases and 0 bases, in that order; junction bases with no gene match: 5. The CDR3 length is 15 residues. The CDR3 bases are TGTGCCAGCAGTCCCCAGGGGGTAAGCACAGATACGCAGTATTTT. Its protein product is CASSPQGVSTDTQYF.

The rearrangement uses TRBV10-3 and TRBJ2-1; 11 nucleotides agree with TRBD2. With 0 bases clipped from V and 15 bases from J, the junction kept 7 bases outside the gene matches. The germline CDR1 and CDR2 sequences are ENHRY and SYGVKD. This CDR3 is 14 amino acids long. The CDR3 DNA sequence: TGTGCCATCAGTGAGTCGGCTAGCGGGGGGATCCCGTTCTTC. Encoded protein: CAISESASGGIPFF.

V is TRBV28 and J is TRBJ2-5; TRBD2 agrees at 15 bases. The CDR3 is made up of 17 amino acids. The V and J ends lost 8 bases and 2 bases, in that order; junction bases with no gene match: 9. CDR1 and CDR2 (germline): MDHEN, SYDVKM. Here the CDR3 DNA reads TGTGCCAGCGGACTAGCGGGGGGGCCGGGGGTACAAGAGACCCAGTACTTC. Amino acid sequence: CASGLAGGPGVQETQYF.

The chain uses TRBV19 and TRBJ2-2; D not resolved. This CDR3 comprises 16 residues. V lost 5 bases to trimming and J lost 4 bases, with 17 bases between them. Germline CDR1 is LNHDA and CDR2 is SQIVND (reference sequence). CDR3 DNA sequence: TGTGCCAGTAGTCCCCTCCCCGGCGGTATCACCGGGGAGCTGTTTTTT. Its protein is CASSPLPGGITGELFF.

This chain uses TRBV10-3 with TRBJ1-3; 9 bases fit TRBD1. Unmatched junction bases numbered 8, after V lost 10 bases and J lost 4 bases. CDR3 length: 14 amino acids. Germline assignment: CDR1 ENHRY and CDR2 SYGVKD. In DNA form, the CDR3 reads TGTGCCACCAAGGACAGGGGAAGCGGAAACACCATATATTTT. Translation gives CATKDRGSGNTIYF.

The V gene is TRBV7-9, the J gene TRBJ2-2, with D possibly TRBD2 on 5 matching bases. The CDR3 extends over 16 amino acids. Trimming removed 2 bases from V and 1 base from J, with 11 bases in between. The germline V gene has CDR1 SEHNR and CDR2 FQNEAQ (reference sequence). The CDR3 is CASSLSRRVNTGELFF. As DNA, the CDR3 is TGTGCCAGCAGCTTAAGTCGGCGGGTGAACACCGGGGAGCTGTTTTTT.

The CDR3 here is CASSPQGWASKFPEQFF. CDR3 DNA: TGTGCCAGCAGTCCCCAAGGGTGGGCTAGCAAGTTTCCTGAGCAGTTCTTC. V is TRBV2 and J is TRBJ2-1, with D possibly matching TRBD2 (5 bases). The V gene lost 5 bases and the J gene lost 9 bases, with 26 bases spanning the gap. This CDR3 has 17 amino acids. The germline gives CDR1 SNHLY, CDR2 FYNNEI.

This clone was counted only a few times. This chain links TRBV5-1 with TRBJ1-1; D possibly corresponds to TRBD1 (5 bases). Germline assignment: CDR1 SGHRS and CDR2 YFSETQ. The CDR3 is 13 amino acids. The ends were cut back, 4 bases at V and 5 bases at J, with 12 bases in the middle. DNA of the CDR3: TGCGCCAGCAGCGCAGGGATGGTTACTGAAGCTTTCTTT. Amino acid sequence: CASSAGMVTEAFF.